These 6 T cell receptor beta chains originate from one sample sequenced in a study of blood T cell repertoires in COVID-19. The data were produced by immunoSEQ multiplex PCR, yet TCRdb's version contains in-frame clones alone and is incomplete. The sample lists 150,000 to 200,000 clones; about 90% were seen once. The sample was peripheral blood. The receptors stem from a man aged 25-40 years with COVID-19, enrolled during active disease.

The chain employs TRBV7-9 and TRBJ1-5, with D unclear. CDR3 size: 13 residues. V gave up 5 bases and J gave up 7 bases, with 12 bases separating them. Looked up from germline, CDR1 is SEHNR and CDR2 is FQNEAQ (reference sequence). The CDR3, as DNA: TGTGCCAGCAGCGGAGAAGACCTCCAGCCCCAGCATTTT. Translated: CASSGEDLQPQHF.

The gene calls are TRBV15 and TRBJ2-5, with 10 bases matching TRBD2. The ends lost 0 bases at V and 0 bases at J; junction bases unmatched: 10. Germline V CDR1 and CDR2: LNHNV, YYDKDF (reference sequence). This CDR3 is 19 amino acids long. CDR3 bases: TGTGCCACCAGCAGAGATGCGGCTAGCGGGGGCGCGTACCAAGAGACCCAGTACTTC. Encoded protein: CATSRDAASGGAYQETQYF.

The chain has TRBV7-2 and TRBJ2-2; a weak D match, TRBD1 (5 bases). V lost 2 bases and J lost 0, with 10 bases in between. The CDR3 has 16 residues. Germline-derived CDR1 and CDR2 are SGHTA and FQGNSA. CDR3 amino acids: CASSLQGLANTGELFF. The CDR3 nucleotides read TGTGCCAGCAGCTTACAGGGCCTCGCGAACACCGGGGAGCTGTTTTTT.

V and J are TRBV7-2 and TRBJ1-6; 9 bases are shared with TRBD1. The CDR3 runs 17 residues. The V gene's germline CDR1 is SGHTA and CDR2 FQGNSA. V was clipped by 6 bases and J by 0 bases; unmatched bases: 6. CDR3 loop: CASRRDRVNSYNSPLHF. The DNA for the CDR3 is TGTGCCAGCAGAAGGGACAGGGTGAACTCCTATAATTCACCCCTCCACTTT.

This clone showed up just once. The chain is built from TRBV24-1 and TRBJ2-1; D might be TRBD1 (6 bases). Germline V lookup: CDR1 KGHDR, CDR2 SFDVKD. Trimming left V 4 bases short and J 2 bases short, with 11 bases between. The CDR3 sequence is 15 residues long. CDR3 amino acids: CATSETGSTYNEQFF. CDR3 coding DNA: TGTGCCACCAGTGAAACAGGGAGCACCTACAATGAGCAGTTCTTC.

The chain carries TRBV7-3 and TRBJ2-3; possible D gene TRBD1, 6 bases. From germline, CDR1 is SGHTA and CDR2 FQGTGA. Deletions cut 5 bases from V and 0 bases from J, with 9 bases between. The CDR3 has 14 amino acids. The CDR3 region has the DNA TGTGCCAGCAGCCCTGGACAGAGCACAGATACGCAGTATTTT. This gives the protein CASSPGQSTDTQYF.